This TCR beta chain was documented in a study of cytomegalovirus exposure and HLA in healthy donors. Study-wide results and caveats: CMV serostatus was the only recorded immune exposure for donors. For most TCR beta V segments, an earlier analysis put the productive rate at about 87% or about 30% of the time. Among donors in an Asian-associated ancestry cluster, a later analysis reportedly found fewer N-insertions than the roughly 650-donor mean. TCR beta chains numbering some 150 were designated cytomegalovirus-associated.

Trimming stripped 4 bases from V and 7 bases from J, with 12 bases between. The CDR3 sequence is 13 residues long. Germline CDR1 WNHNN, CDR2 SYGVQD (reference sequence). The PCR had 60 Vbeta and 13 Jbeta primers. The table came from immunoSEQ multiplex PCR; TCRdb's copy has only in-frame clones and leaves some out. The repertoire table contains 200,000 to 250,000 clones. Comment on this clone: Its specificity is unknown.

The J gene is TRBJ2-3, the V gene TRBV10-1; TRBD2 might be the D (5 bases). Material for sequencing was PBMCs. The sequence came from a woman aged 30 to 39 in good health and CMV-seropositive. CDR3 sequence reads: CASSGAVGYTQYF. In DNA, the CDR3 is TGCGCCAGCAGTGGAGCGGTAGGATATACGCAGTATTTT.